Listed below are T cell receptor beta chains from one sample, sequenced in a study of cytomegalovirus exposure and HLA in healthy donors. Repertoires were generated with immunoSEQ multiplex PCR, while TCRdb's copy carries only in-frame clones and drops some. The table shows about 98,000 clones, with 87% occurring only once. The sequencing input was PBMCs. These receptors all stem from a woman aged 30 to 39 in good health and CMV-seronegative. CDR3s include the opening cysteine and the closing phenylalanine or tryptophan. The D gene is left open where the match is weak. For some rows the clone size is stated as once, few or many, or as a class when expanded; others skip it.

D,size,V,J,DNA,CDR3
TRBD2,.,TRBV5-1,TRBJ2-1,TGCGCCAGCAGCTTCGGACTAGCGGGAGCCTACAATGAGCAGTTCTTC,CASSFGLAGAYNEQFF
TRBD1,.,TRBV11-2,TRBJ1-1,TGTGCCAGCAGCAAAACAGGGGACGGCACTGAAGCTTTCTTT,CASSKTGDGTEAFF
.,.,TRBV4-3,TRBJ1-2,TGCGCCAGCAGCCAGACGAGGACAGCCTATGGCTACACCTTC,CASSQTRTAYGYTF
.,.,TRBV7-2,TRBJ2-7,TGTGCCAGCAGCCCCTCAGGGAGGAGAAACGAGCAGTACTTC,CASSPSGRRNEQYF
.,once,TRBV11-2,TRBJ1-4,TGTGCCAGCAGCTCCGGAAACAGGGCGGATGAAAAACTGTTTTTT,CASSSGNRADEKLFF
.,once,TRBV6-1,TRBJ1-5,TGTGCCAGCAGTGCCAGGGATAATAGCAATCAGCCCCAGCATTTT,CASSARDNSNQPQHF
.,.,TRBV2,TRBJ2-5,TGTGCCAGCAGTGGGGGCGCAGGGGTAGCGCAAGAGACCCAGTACTTC,CASSGGAGVAQETQYF
.,.,TRBV5-1,TRBJ1-2,TGCGCCAGTCTCGAGGAGGGTTCTTCCTTGAGGGGCTACACCTTC,CASLEEGSSLRGYTF
TRBD1,.,TRBV6-1,TRBJ2-1,TGTGCCAGCAGCGAGGTGGGACAGGCTGGACCTGAGCAGTTCTTC,CASSEVGQAGPEQFF
.,.,TRBV19,TRBJ2-3,TGTGCCAGTAGTTCTCGGGGGGCGGCGGATACGCAGTATTTT,CASSSRGAADTQYF
TRBD1,.,TRBV7-2,TRBJ2-5,TGTGCCAGCAGCTTAAACAGGGGGCAAGAGACCCAGTACTTC,CASSLNRGQETQYF
TRBD1,.,TRBV19,TRBJ1-4,TGTGCCAGTAGTATGGCCGGGACAGGGGTTGAAAAACTGTTTTTT,CASSMAGTGVEKLFF
TRBD1,once,TRBV4-1,TRBJ1-3,TGCGCCAGCAGCCAACCGACAGGGAGGAGTGGAAACACCATATATTTT,CASSQPTGRSGNTIYF
TRBD2,once,TRBV7-3,TRBJ2-1,TGTGCCAGCAGCTTACTAGCGGGAATCTTGAATGAGCAGTTCTTC,CASSLLAGILNEQFF
TRBD1,.,TRBV5-1,TRBJ2-2,TGCGCCAGCAGCAGAAGACAGGGTGGGACCGGGGAGCTGTTTTTT,CASSRRQGGTGELFF
TRBD1,.,TRBV5-1,TRBJ1-4,TGCGCCAGCAGCTTGGTTGGACAGGGGGAAAAACTGTTTTTT,CASSLVGQGEKLFF
.,.,TRBV18,TRBJ2-3,TGTGCCAGCTCAATCGGAGAGCCACAAACAGATACGCAGTATTTT,CASSIGEPQTDTQYF
.,.,TRBV11-2,TRBJ2-7,TGTGCCAGCAGCACGACTACCGCCTCCTACGAGCAGTACTTC,CASSTTTASYEQYF
TRBD2,once,TRBV5-8,TRBJ2-1,TGTGCCAGCACCCTACACACTAGCGGAGACAATGAGCAGTTCTTC,CASTLHTSGDNEQFF
.,.,TRBV27,TRBJ2-7,TGTGCCAGCAGTCCCGGGTCTCGCTACGAGCAGTACTTC,CASSPGSRYEQYF
.,.,TRBV5-4,TRBJ2-2,TGTGCCAGCAGCCCGAACAGGGCCCGCGACACCGGGGAGCTGTTTTTT,CASSPNRARDTGELFF
.,.,TRBV19,TRBJ1-1,TGTGCCAGTAGTATTGTCAACAGGGAGAACACTGAAGCTTTCTTT,CASSIVNRENTEAFF
.,.,TRBV18,TRBJ1-2,TGTGCCAGCTCACCAACTTTACCTTCAGGAATCATCAACTATGGCTACACCTTC,CASSPTLPSGIINYGYTF
.,.,TRBV5-4,TRBJ2-2,TGTGCCAGCAGCTCTCACGGGCCAGGGGACACCGGGGAGCTGTTTTTT,CASSSHGPGDTGELFF
TRBD1,.,TRBV28,TRBJ2-7,TGTGCCAGCAGTTCCGGGACAGGGCGGTACGAGCAGTACTTC,CASSSGTGRYEQYF
.,.,TRBV28,TRBJ1-5,TGTGCCAGCCTTAGGGGTAAAGTGTTTGGGAGGAGCAATCAGCCCCAGCATTTT,CASLRGKVFGRSNQPQHF
.,once,TRBV19,TRBJ2-7,TGTGCCAGTAGTGCAGCAGATGCTGGGACTGGTAGGGAGCAGTACTTC,CASSAADAGTGREQYF
TRBD1,once,TRBV7-7,TRBJ2-7,TGTGCCAGCAGCCCGGTTGGGACCGGACAGGGCCTTACCTACGAGCAGTACTTC,CASSPVGTGQGLTYEQYF
TRBD2,.,TRBV5-1,TRBJ2-3,TGCGCCAGCAGCCTGCGGGGGGTGGGTACAGATACGCAGTATTTT,CASSLRGVGTDTQYF
.,.,TRBV7-2,TRBJ1-5,TGTGCCAGCAGCTTAGGGCTCATAAATCAGCCCCAGCATTTT,CASSLGLINQPQHF
TRBD2,.,TRBV5-4,TRBJ2-7,TGTGCCAGCAGCTTGGCGCGGGGGGGCCGGGACGAGCAGTACTTC,CASSLARGGRDEQYF
.,many,TRBV19,TRBJ1-2,TGTGCCAGTAGTATTCGTTTGGCATTTCCAAACTATGGCTACACCTTC,CASSIRLAFPNYGYTF
TRBD2,.,TRBV7-9,TRBJ2-2,TGTGCCAGCAGCCCTCTAGCGGGGAACACCGGGGAGCTGTTTTTT,CASSPLAGNTGELFF
.,.,TRBV15,TRBJ2-7,TGTGCCACCAGCAGAGGACGGGAATACGAGCAGTACTTC,CATSRGREYEQYF
.,.,TRBV5-4,TRBJ2-7,TGTGCCAGCAGCCCGGGAGCGCTGGGCGCCTTTGGAGAGCAGTACTTC,CASSPGALGAFGEQYF
TRBD2,once,TRBV7-9,TRBJ2-3,TGTGCCAGCAGCAATAGCGGGGTCACAGATACGCAGTATTTT,CASSNSGVTDTQYF
TRBD1,once,TRBV5-6,TRBJ2-7,TGTGCCAGCAGCCCCTTGGACAGGGCGTCGAACGAGCAGTACTTC,CASSPLDRASNEQYF
TRBD2,many,TRBV19,TRBJ2-1,TGTGCCAGTAGTATTGTGCCTAGCGGCTACAATGAGCAGTTCTTC,CASSIVPSGYNEQFF
TRBD1,.,TRBV19,TRBJ1-2,TGTGCCAGTACGACAGGGGCGGACTATGGCTACACCTTC,CASTTGADYGYTF
TRBD2,.,TRBV11-2,TRBJ2-7,TGTGCCAGCAGCTTAGTGCTAGCGGGGGGACCATCCTACGAGCAGTACTTC,CASSLVLAGGPSYEQYF
TRBD1,.,TRBV12-5,TRBJ2-4,TGTGCTAGTGGCCAACAGGGGGCGTACATTCAGTACTTC,CASGQQGAYIQYF
.,.,TRBV6-5,TRBJ2-5,TGTGCCAGCCGACCCAACCCTTACGGGGAAGAGACCCAGTACTTC,CASRPNPYGEETQYF
.,.,TRBV7-2,TRBJ1-1,TGTGCCAGCAGCTTTTCAAGGACAGCTCGGGGAAGGAACACTGAAGCTTTCTTT,CASSFSRTARGRNTEAFF
.,.,TRBV6-6,TRBJ1-1,TGTGCCAGCACCTATGGGGACTTAGAAGCTTTCTTT,CASTYGDLEAFF
TRBD1,.,TRBV6-1,TRBJ1-1,TGTGCCAGCAGTGAATTAGGACAGGGCTTCACTGAAGCTTTCTTT,CASSELGQGFTEAFF
TRBD2,.,TRBV5-1,TRBJ2-5,TGCGCCAGCAGCCCCCCGATGGGTAGCGGGGGAGAGACCCAGTACTTC,CASSPPMGSGGETQYF
.,.,TRBV28,TRBJ2-5,TGTGCCAGCAGCGAGAATCCAGGGCAGACCCAGTACTTC,CASSENPGQTQYF
TRBD2,.,TRBV7-9,TRBJ2-3,TGTGCCAGCAGCTCGGGCGGGGGGTCTTTCCCTAGCACAGATACGCAGTATTTT,CASSSGGGSFPSTDTQYF